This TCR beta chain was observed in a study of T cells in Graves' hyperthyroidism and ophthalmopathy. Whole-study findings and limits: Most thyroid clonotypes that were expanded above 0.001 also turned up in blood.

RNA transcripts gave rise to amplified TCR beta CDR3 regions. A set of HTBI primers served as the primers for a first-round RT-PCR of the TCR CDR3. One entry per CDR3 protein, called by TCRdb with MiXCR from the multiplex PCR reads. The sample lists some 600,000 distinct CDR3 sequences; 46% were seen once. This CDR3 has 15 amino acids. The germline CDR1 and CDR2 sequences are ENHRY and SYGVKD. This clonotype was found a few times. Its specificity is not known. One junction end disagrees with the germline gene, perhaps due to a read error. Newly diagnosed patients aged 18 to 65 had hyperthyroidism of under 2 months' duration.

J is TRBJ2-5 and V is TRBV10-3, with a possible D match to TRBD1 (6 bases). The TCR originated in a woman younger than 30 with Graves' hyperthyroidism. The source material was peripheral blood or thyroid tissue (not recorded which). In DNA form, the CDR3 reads TGTGCCAGCAGTTACGGTGGGGGCGCGGGAGAGACCCAGTACTTC. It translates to CASSYGGGAGETQYF.